This passage covers 11 T cell receptor beta chains from one sample sequenced in a study of T-cell reconstitution after alpha-beta-depleted transplantation in children. Unique molecular identifiers were used to barcode this TCRbeta library. TCRdb reprocessed the PCR reads via MiXCR and lists one record per CDR3 protein. The sample shows some 350,000 distinct CDR3 sequences, 10% of them seen only once. The sample consisted of PBMCs from the stem cell graft donor, taken from the stem cell graft. The receptors here all came from a human donor who donated a stem cell graft to a child with acute lymphoblastic leukemia.

V and J are TRBV4-3 and TRBJ2-1, with no clear D. Germline assignment: CDR1 LGHNA and CDR2 YSLEER. V was cut by 0 bases and J by 9 bases, with 9 bases left in between. The CDR3 runs 13 residues. The CDR3 DNA reads TGCGCCAGCAGCCAAGAAACCCACCGTGAGCAGTTCTTC. Residues: CASSQETHREQFF.

This clonotype has at least ten counts. This chain links TRBV12-3 or TRBV12-4 with TRBJ2-2; D is undetermined. This CDR3 contains 13 residues. V lost 1 base to trimming and J lost 4 bases, with 4 bases between them. The CDR3: CASSLGPTGELFF. In DNA form, the CDR3 reads TGTGCCAGCAGTTTAGGTCCCACCGGGGAGCTGTTTTTT.

The rearrangement links TRBV3-1 to TRBJ2-1; no firm D call. In germline, CDR1 is LGHDT, CDR2 YNNKEL (reference sequence). Deletions cut 0 bases from V and 0 bases from J, with 12 bases between. CDR3 length: 17 amino acids. The CDR3 region has the DNA TGTGCCAGCAGCCAAGATTCTTCCAGCAACTCCTACAATGAGCAGTTCTTC. This translates into CASSQDSSSNSYNEQFF.

The V call is TRBV24-1, the J call TRBJ2-1, with 11 bases aligning to TRBD2. With 0 bases clipped from V and 0 bases from J, the junction kept 6 bases outside the gene matches. This CDR3 has 19 residues. CDR1 KGHDR and CDR2 SFDVKD come from the germline V gene. The CDR3 DNA is TGTGCCACCAGTGATTTGGGGACTAGCGGCCTTGCCTCCTACAATGAGCAGTTCTTC. This encodes CATSDLGTSGLASYNEQFF.

The sample holds many counts of this clonotype. The V call is TRBV20-1, the J call TRBJ2-1; the D gene is possibly TRBD2 (6 bases). Germline CDR1 and CDR2: DFQATT and SNEGSKA (reference sequence). Trimming left V 8 bases short and J 4 bases short, with 12 bases between. The CDR3 is 12 amino acids. CDR3 nucleotide sequence: TGCAGTACCCACGGGGGTTACAATGAGCAGTTCTTC. Residues: CSTHGGYNEQFF.

This clonotype was seen a few times. The CDR3 sequence: CASSAAQINYGYTF. The CDR3 DNA reads TGCGCCAGCAGTGCAGCACAGATTAACTATGGCTACACCTTC. The rearrangement joins TRBV10-2 to TRBJ1-2; the D is unclear. The CDR3 contains 14 residues. In germline, CDR1 is WSHSY, CDR2 SAAADI. The V and J ends lost 4 bases and 1 base respectively, with 10 bases between them.

The table lists this clonotype with a few counts. The chain joins TRBV19 to TRBJ1-1, with D tentatively TRBD1 (6 bases). V lost 5 bases and J lost 8, with 30 bases in between. Per the germline V gene, CDR1 is LNHDA and CDR2 is SQIVND (reference sequence). The CDR3 spans 18 residues. CDR3 sequence: CASSPRYIAGANGGEAFF. In DNA form, the CDR3 reads TGTGCCAGTAGTCCGAGATATATTGCAGGGGCCAACGGAGGGGAAGCTTTCTTT.

V usage is TRBV7-2 and J usage is TRBJ1-2; a weak D match, TRBD1 (5 bases). Germline assignment: CDR1 SGHTA and CDR2 FQGNSA. Trimming left V 5 bases short and J 4 bases short, with 14 bases between. The CDR3 covers 14 residues. The CDR3 coding sequence is TGTGCCAGCAGCCCCGAAGGGGATAGCTATGGCTACACCTTC. Protein sequence: CASSPEGDSYGYTF.

In this sample, this clonotype turned up a few times. The CDR3 nucleotides read TGCAGTGCTAGAGGTACTAGCGGGCCTTACTACAATGAGCAGTTCTTC. Encoded protein: CSARGTSGPYYNEQFF. The rearrangement links TRBV20-1 to TRBJ2-1, with 9 bases aligning to TRBD2. The germline gives CDR1 DFQATT, CDR2 SNEGSKA (reference sequence). The CDR3 has 16 amino acids. The V and J ends lost 1 base and 3 bases, in that order; junction bases with no gene match: 7.

This clonotype occurred many times. J is TRBJ2-5 and V is TRBV5-5; unclear D gene. V lost 6 bases to trimming and J lost 3 bases, with 15 bases between them. CDR3 length equals 14 residues. Germline CDR1 reads SGHKS; CDR2 reads YYEKEE (reference sequence). The CDR3 DNA is TGTGCCAGCAACCTCGGCGCGGCGAAAGAGACCCAGTACTTC. Protein: CASNLGAAKETQYF.

The table lists this clonotype with a few counts. This sequence joins TRBV15 and TRBJ1-3; possibly TRBD1 for D (6 bases). The CDR3 extends over 16 amino acids. Trimming took 0 bases from V and 3 from J, leaving 12 bases between them. Looked up from germline, CDR1 is LNHNV and CDR2 is YYDKDF (reference sequence). CDR3: CATSREPGAHGNTIYF. The CDR3, as DNA: TGTGCCACCAGCAGAGAACCGGGGGCACATGGAAACACCATATATTTT.